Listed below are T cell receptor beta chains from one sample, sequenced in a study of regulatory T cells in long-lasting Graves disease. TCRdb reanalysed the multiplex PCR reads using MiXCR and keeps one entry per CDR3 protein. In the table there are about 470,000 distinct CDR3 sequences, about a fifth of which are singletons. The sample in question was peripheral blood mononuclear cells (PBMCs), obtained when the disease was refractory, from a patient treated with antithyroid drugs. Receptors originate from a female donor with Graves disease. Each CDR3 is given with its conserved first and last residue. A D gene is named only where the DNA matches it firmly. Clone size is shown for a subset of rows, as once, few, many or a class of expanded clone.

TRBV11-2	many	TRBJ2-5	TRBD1	CASSPPSGTGGETQYF	TGTGCCAGCAGCCCCCCCTCCGGGACAGGGGGCGAGACCCAGTACTTC
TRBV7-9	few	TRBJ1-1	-	CASSLLQAHSNTEAFF	TGTGCCAGCAGCTTATTGCAGGCGCATTCGAACACTGAAGCTTTCTTT
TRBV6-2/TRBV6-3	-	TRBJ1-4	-	CASSHGSATNEKLFF	TGTGCCAGCTCCCACGGATCTGCAACTAATGAAAAACTGTTTTTT
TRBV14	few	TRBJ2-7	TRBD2	CASSPIVSGRASYEQYF	TGTGCCAGCAGCCCAATCGTTAGCGGGAGGGCTTCCTACGAGCAGTACTTC
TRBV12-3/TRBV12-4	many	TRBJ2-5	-	CASSFIAGSNQETQYF	TGTGCCAGCAGTTTTATCGCCGGGAGTAACCAAGAGACCCAGTACTTC
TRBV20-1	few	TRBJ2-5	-	CSASPRGPYSLETQYF	TGCAGTGCTAGCCCCCGGGGGCCCTACAGTTTGGAGACCCAGTACTTC
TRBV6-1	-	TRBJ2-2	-	CASLKQNTGELFF	TGTGCCAGCCTCAAGCAGAACACCGGGGAGCTGTTTTTT
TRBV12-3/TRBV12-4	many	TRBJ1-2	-	CASNGPGQREFYGYTF	TGTGCCAGCAACGGTCCGGGGCAGAGGGAATTTTATGGCTACACCTTC
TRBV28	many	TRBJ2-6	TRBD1	CASSLGTGVYPGANVLTF	TGTGCCAGCAGTTTGGGGACAGGGGTTTATCCTGGGGCCAACGTCCTGACTTTC
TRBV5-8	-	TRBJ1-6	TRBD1	CASSLDRGGNSPLHF	TGTGCCAGCAGCTTGGACAGGGGAGGTAATTCACCCCTCCACTTT
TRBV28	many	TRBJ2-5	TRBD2	CASSIAGAQETQYF	TGTGCCAGCAGCATAGCGGGGGCCCAAGAGACCCAGTACTTC
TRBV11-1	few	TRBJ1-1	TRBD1	CASSFRDRGFYTEAFF	TGTGCCAGCAGCTTCCGGGACAGGGGTTTTTACACTGAAGCTTTCTTT
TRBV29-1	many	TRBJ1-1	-	CSVRQVNTEAFF	TGCAGCGTTAGACAGGTGAACACTGAAGCTTTCTTT
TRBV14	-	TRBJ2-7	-	CASSHRTREQYF	TGTGCCAGCAGCCATCGGACCCGGGAGCAGTACTTC
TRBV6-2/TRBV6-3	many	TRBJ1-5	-	CASSYYNQPQHF	TGTGCCAGCAGTTACTACAATCAGCCCCAGCATTTT
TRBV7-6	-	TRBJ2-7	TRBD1	CASSWGQGVEQYF	TGTGCCAGCAGCTGGGGACAGGGGGTCGAGCAGTACTTC
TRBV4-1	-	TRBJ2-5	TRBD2	CASSQVTSGGPETQYF	TGCGCCAGCAGCCAAGTTACCAGCGGGGGTCCAGAGACCCAGTACTTC
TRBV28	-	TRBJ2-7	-	CASSQGYSSYEQYF	TGTGCCAGCAGCCAGGGGTACTCGTCCTACGAGCAGTACTTC
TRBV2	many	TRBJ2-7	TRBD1	CASSETGDEQYF	TGTGCCAGCAGTGAGACAGGGGACGAGCAGTACTTC
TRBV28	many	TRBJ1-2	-	CASSWLANYGYTF	TGTGCCAGCAGTTGGTTAGCTAACTATGGCTACACCTTC
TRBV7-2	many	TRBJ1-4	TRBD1	CASSGQGAPNEKLFF	TGTGCCAGCAGCGGACAGGGGGCCCCTAATGAAAAACTGTTTTTT
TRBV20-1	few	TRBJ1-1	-	CSAQSDRLNTEAFF	TGCAGTGCTCAGTCTGACAGATTGAACACTGAAGCTTTCTTT
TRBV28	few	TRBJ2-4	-	CASSFSTQGTLAKNIQYF	TGTGCCAGCAGTTTTTCGACCCAGGGTACCCTAGCCAAAAACATTCAGTACTTC
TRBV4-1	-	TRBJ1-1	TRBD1	CASSPKGTGGTEAFF	TGCGCCAGCAGCCCAAAGGGAACAGGGGGCACTGAAGCTTTCTTT
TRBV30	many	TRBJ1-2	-	CAWSVTRGYTF	TGTGCCTGGAGTGTAACTCGCGGCTACACCTTC
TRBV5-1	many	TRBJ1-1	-	CASSWTLNTEAFF	TGCGCCAGCAGCTGGACTCTGAACACTGAAGCTTTCTTT
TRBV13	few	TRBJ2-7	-	CASRGAGSEQYF	TGTGCCAGCAGAGGGGCAGGTAGCGAGCAGTACTTC
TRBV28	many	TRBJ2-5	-	CASSPPPADRETQYF	TGTGCCAGCAGTCCGCCCCCCGCGGATCGAGAGACCCAGTACTTC
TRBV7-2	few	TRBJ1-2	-	CASSQGRALANYGYTF	TGTGCCAGCAGCCAGGGCAGGGCCTTAGCTAACTATGGCTACACCTTC
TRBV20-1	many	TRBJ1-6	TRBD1	CSASTGGGWSPLHF	TGCAGTGCTAGCACAGGGGGAGGTTGGTCACCCCTCCACTTT
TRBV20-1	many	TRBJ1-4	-	CSARDPWVGRKKLFF	TGCAGTGCTAGAGATCCTTGGGTTGGTCGAAAAAAACTGTTTTTT
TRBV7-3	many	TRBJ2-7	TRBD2	CASSLGGPTEQYF	TGTGCCAGCAGCTTGGGAGGGCCAACCGAGCAGTACTTC
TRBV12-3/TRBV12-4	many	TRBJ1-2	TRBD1	CASKTGGYGYTF	TGTGCCAGCAAAACAGGGGGGTATGGCTACACCTTC
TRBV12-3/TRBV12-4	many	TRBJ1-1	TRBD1	CASSMGQGSTEAFF	TGTGCCAGCAGTATGGGACAGGGGAGCACTGAAGCTTTCTTT
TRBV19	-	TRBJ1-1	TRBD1	CASSIWTGRRTEAFF	TGTGCCAGTAGTATATGGACAGGGAGAAGGACTGAAGCTTTCTTT
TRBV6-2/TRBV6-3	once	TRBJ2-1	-	CASSGGPAWDEQFF	TGTGCCAGCAGTGGAGGGCCAGCCTGGGATGAGCAGTTCTTC
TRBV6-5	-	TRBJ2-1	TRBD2	CASSFSSGRYNEQFF	TGTGCCAGCAGTTTTTCTAGCGGGAGATACAATGAGCAGTTCTTC
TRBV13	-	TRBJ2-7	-	CASSAVRGSGEQYF	TGTGCCAGCAGCGCGGTAAGGGGTTCGGGCGAGCAGTACTTC
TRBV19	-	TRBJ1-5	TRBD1	CASSARDRGAGGSNQPQHF	TGTGCCAGTAGCGCCCGGGACAGGGGTGCCGGGGGTAGCAATCAGCCCCAGCATTTT
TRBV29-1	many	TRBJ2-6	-	CSVELSGANVLTF	TGCAGCGTTGAACTCTCTGGGGCCAACGTCCTGACTTTC
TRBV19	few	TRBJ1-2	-	CASSISAGASSGYTF	TGTGCCAGTAGTATCTCCGCAGGGGCGAGCAGTGGCTACACCTTC
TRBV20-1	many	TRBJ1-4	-	CSARRDRYEKLFF	TGCAGTGCTAGAAGAGATAGATATGAAAAACTGTTTTTT
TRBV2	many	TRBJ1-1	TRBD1	CASTAGQGYSEAFF	TGTGCCAGCACCGCCGGACAGGGGTACAGTGAAGCTTTCTTT
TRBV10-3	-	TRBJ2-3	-	CAISDEAGPPRFTDTQYF	TGTGCCATCAGTGATGAAGCGGGCCCTCCCAGGTTCACAGATACGCAGTATTTT
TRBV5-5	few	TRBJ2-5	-	CASSRTIRETQYF	TGTGCCAGCAGTCGGACTATCAGGGAGACCCAGTACTTC
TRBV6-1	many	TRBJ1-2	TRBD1	CASSDRDRDLYGYTF	TGTGCCAGCAGTGACCGGGACAGGGACCTTTATGGCTACACCTTC
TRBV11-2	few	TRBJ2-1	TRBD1	CASSSRTGVNNEQFF	TGTGCCAGCAGCTCACGGACAGGGGTGAACAATGAGCAGTTCTTC
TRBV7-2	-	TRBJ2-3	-	CASSTQFTDTQYF	TGTGCCAGCAGCACCCAGTTCACAGATACGCAGTATTTT
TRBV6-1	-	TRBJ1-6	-	CASRIGNSPLHF	TGTGCCAGCCGGATCGGTAATTCACCCCTCCACTTT
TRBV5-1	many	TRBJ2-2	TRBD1	CASSLETGPTGELFF	TGCGCCAGCAGCTTGGAGACAGGGCCTACCGGGGAGCTGTTTTTT